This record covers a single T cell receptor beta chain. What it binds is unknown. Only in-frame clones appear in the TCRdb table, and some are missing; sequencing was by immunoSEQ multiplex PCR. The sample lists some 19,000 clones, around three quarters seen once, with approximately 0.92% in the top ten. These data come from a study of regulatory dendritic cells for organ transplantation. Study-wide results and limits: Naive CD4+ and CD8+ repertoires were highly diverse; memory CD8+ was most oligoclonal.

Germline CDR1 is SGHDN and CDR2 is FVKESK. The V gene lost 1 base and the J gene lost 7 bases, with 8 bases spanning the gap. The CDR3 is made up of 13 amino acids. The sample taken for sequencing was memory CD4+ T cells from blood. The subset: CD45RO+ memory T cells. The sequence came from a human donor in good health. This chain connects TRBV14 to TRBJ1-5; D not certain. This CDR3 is CASSQGQAQPQHF. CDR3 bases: TGTGCCAGCAGCCAAGGGCAGGCGCAGCCCCAGCATTTT.